The 24 T cell receptor beta chains below were found in one sample sequenced in a study of cytomegalovirus exposure and HLA in healthy donors. Assay: immunoSEQ multiplex PCR; the TCRdb copy retains only in-frame clones and omits some. The repertoire consists of tens of thousands of clones, with 95% occurring once and the leading ten covering more than 0.6%. The source material was PBMCs. The source is a woman aged 18-29 years in good health and CMV-seronegative.

The chain recombines TRBV7-9 with TRBJ2-1, with 8 bases matching TRBD1. Germline V gene data show CDR1 as SEHNR and CDR2 as FQNEAQ (reference sequence). The CDR3 has 16 amino acids. J was trimmed by 0 bases and V by 5 bases; bases with no gene match: 6. The CDR3 region has the DNA TGTGCCAGCAGCCCTCGGACAGGGCGCTCCTACAATGAGCAGTTCTTC. Protein sequence: CASSPRTGRSYNEQFF.

This CDR3 is CASSPSGTDTQYF. Written as DNA, the CDR3 is TGTGCCAGCAGTCCATCAGGGACAGATACGCAGTATTTT. The V gene is TRBV7-9, the J gene TRBJ2-3; a possible D gene is TRBD1 (5 bases). Trimming took off 6 bases at V and 3 bases at J, with 10 bases between the two ends. CDR1 is SEHNR, CDR2 FQNEAQ, per germline (reference sequence). This CDR3 comprises 13 residues.

The chain carries TRBV4-1 and TRBJ2-5, with 11 bases lining up with TRBD2. The germline V gene has CDR1 MGHRA and CDR2 YSYEKL. The ends lost 2 bases at V and 2 bases at J; junction bases unmatched: 4. CDR3 length equals 16 residues. CDR3 sequence: CASSQTSGGPQETQYF. Written as DNA, the CDR3 is TGCGCCAGCAGCCAAACTAGCGGGGGCCCTCAAGAGACCCAGTACTTC.

V usage is TRBV7-9 and J usage is TRBJ2-2; D ambiguous. V lost 1 base and J lost 4, with 10 bases in between. CDR1 and CDR2 (germline): SEHNR, FQNEAQ (reference sequence). This CDR3 has 15 residues. The CDR3 region has the DNA TGTGCCAGCAGCTTAGACAGTGGCCTCACCGGGGAGCTGTTTTTT. It encodes CASSLDSGLTGELFF.

The V gene is TRBV19, the J gene TRBJ2-1, with 12 bases matching TRBD2. The junction had 4 bases not matched to a gene; V was cut back by 2 bases and J by 8 bases. Germline lookup yields CDR1 LNHDA and CDR2 SQIVND (reference sequence). The length of the CDR3 is 15 residues. CDR3 protein: CASSILAGGLHEQFF. Here the CDR3 DNA reads TGTGCCAGTAGTATACTAGCGGGGGGGCTCCATGAGCAGTTCTTC.

This chain uses TRBV4-3 with TRBJ1-1; D unclear. Trimming removed 1 base from V and 2 bases from J, with 8 bases in between. Germline V gives CDR1 LGHNA, CDR2 YSLEER. The CDR3 sequence is 14 residues long. The CDR3 DNA follows: TGCGCCAGCAGCCAAGCTGTAATAAACACTGAAGCTTTCTTT. This gives the protein CASSQAVINTEAFF.

V usage is TRBV18 and J usage is TRBJ2-1; 10 positions agree with TRBD2. Germline V gives CDR1 KGHSH, CDR2 LQKENI. This CDR3 comprises 16 residues. V shed 2 bases, J shed 2 bases, and the junction held 3 bases outside the gene matches. CDR3: CASSPFSGGAYNEQFF. CDR3 DNA: TGTGCCAGCTCACCATTCAGCGGGGGGGCCTACAATGAGCAGTTCTTC.

This chain joins TRBV18 and TRBJ1-2; 9 bases line up with TRBD1. Germline assignment: CDR1 KGHSH and CDR2 LQKENI. V lost 5 bases to trimming and J lost 2 bases; unmatched junction nucleotides: 3. CDR3 length: 14 residues. The CDR3 region is CASSSTGGNYGYTF. Written as DNA, the CDR3 is TGTGCCAGCTCATCTACAGGGGGCAACTATGGCTACACCTTC.

This chain links TRBV10-2 with TRBJ2-3; 9 bases match TRBD2. With 6 bases clipped from V and 2 bases from J, the junction kept 6 bases outside the gene matches. The CDR3 extends over 15 amino acids. Germline V gene lookup returns CDR1 WSHSY and CDR2 SAAADI. Here the CDR3 DNA reads TGCGCCAGCAGGCCCCTAGCGGGAACCACAGATACGCAGTATTTT. Its translation: CASRPLAGTTDTQYF.

The chain carries TRBV29-1 and TRBJ2-1, with TRBD1 as a possible D gene (6 bases). Germline CDR1 SQVTM, CDR2 ANQGSEA. CDR3 length equals 13 residues. V was cut by 7 bases and J by 6 bases, with 16 bases left in between. The CDR3 nucleotides read TGCAGCGCCTCCGGGACACTGATCAATGAGCAGTTCTTC. The encoded protein is CSASGTLINEQFF.

The chain is built from TRBV9 and TRBJ2-2; weak D call: TRBD1 (5 bases). V lost 3 bases and J lost 1, with 10 bases in between. The CDR3 is 15 residues long. Germline-derived CDR1 and CDR2 are SGDLS and YYNGEE. DNA of the CDR3: TGTGCCAGCAGCGCCGGACATTTGAACACCGGGGAGCTGTTTTTT. It specifies CASSAGHLNTGELFF.

The V gene is TRBV18, the J gene TRBJ1-2; D is possibly TRBD1 (6 bases). V was clipped by 3 bases and J by 6 bases, with 14 bases between them. This CDR3 spans 14 amino acids. Germline-derived CDR1 and CDR2 are KGHSH and LQKENI. The CDR3 sequence: CASSPYREGDGYTF. For the CDR3, the DNA is TGTGCCAGCTCACCGTATCGGGAGGGGGATGGCTACACCTTC.

The CDR3 reads CASSYGTGDLKGYTF. The CDR3 DNA reads TGTGCCAGCAGCTACGGGACAGGGGACCTGAAGGGCTACACCTTC. The gene calls are TRBV5-4 and TRBJ1-2; 10 bases are shared with TRBD1. The V gene's germline CDR1 is SGHNT and CDR2 YYREEE (reference sequence). The CDR3 consists of 15 residues. J was trimmed by 8 bases and V by 3 bases; bases with no gene match: 10.

This CDR3 reads CASSLARRTEAFF. In nucleotides, the CDR3 is TGTGCCAGCAGCTTGGCCCGGAGAACTGAAGCTTTCTTT. V is TRBV5-6 and J is TRBJ1-1; D is unclear. Germline lookup yields CDR1 SGHDT and CDR2 YYEEEE. The CDR3 is 13 residues long. The V gene lost 0 bases and the J gene lost 5 bases, with 8 bases spanning the gap.

The J gene is TRBJ1-1, the V gene TRBV6-1; unclear D gene. Between the trimmed V and J ends, which lost 7 bases and 0 bases, there was a span of 9 bases. There are 13 residues in the CDR3. Germline CDR1 and CDR2: MNHNS and SASEGT. CDR3 bases: TGTGCCAGCAAGCCAAGCATGAACACTGAAGCTTTCTTT. Its translation is CASKPSMNTEAFF.

The CDR3 sequence is CASSSRNQETQYF. The CDR3 DNA follows: TGTGCCAGCAGTTCGCGAAACCAAGAGACCCAGTACTTC. The chain employs TRBV27 and TRBJ2-5; unclear D gene. V lost 4 bases and J 0 bases, leaving 6 bases between the germline ends. The CDR3 has 13 amino acids. From germline, CDR1 is MNHEY and CDR2 SMNVEV (reference sequence).

Only a few counts were recorded for this clone. The gene calls are TRBV15 and TRBJ2-3, with D possibly TRBD1 on 5 matching bases. CDR1 and CDR2 from the germline V gene are LNHNV and YYDKDF (reference sequence). The CDR3 is 15 amino acids. V dropped 5 bases and J dropped 2 bases, with 14 bases sitting between them. CDR3 sequence: CATSLGREITDTQYF. The CDR3 DNA is TGTGCCACCAGCTTGGGGCGCGAAATCACAGATACGCAGTATTTT.

The chain couples TRBV19 to TRBJ1-2; TRBD1 might be the D (5 bases). V lost 6 bases and J 8 bases, leaving 13 bases between the germline ends. The CDR3 has 12 residues. The germline CDR1 and CDR2 sequences are LNHDA and SQIVND (reference sequence). This CDR3 is CASRGDFWGYTF. The CDR3 coding sequence is TGTGCCAGTAGGGGGGACTTCTGGGGCTACACCTTC.

The rearrangement links TRBV6-6 to TRBJ2-2; tentative D call: TRBD1 (5 bases). Trimming left V 4 bases short and J 5 bases short, with 17 bases between. Germline lookup yields CDR1 MNHNY and CDR2 SVGAGI (reference sequence). The CDR3 has 16 amino acids. CDR3 DNA: TGTGCCAGCAGTTGGGGCATAAGCTCTTCGACCGGGGAGCTGTTTTTT. Its translation is CASSWGISSSTGELFF.

This chain links TRBV5-1 with TRBJ2-5, with D uncertain. Trimming took off 0 bases at V and 1 base at J, with 7 bases between the two ends. There are 14 residues in the CDR3. The germline V gene encodes CDR1 SGHRS and CDR2 YFSETQ. This CDR3 reads CASSLGLVQETQYF. The CDR3 DNA is TGCGCCAGCAGCTTGGGGCTGGTCCAAGAGACCCAGTACTTC.

The chain combines TRBV7-9 with TRBJ1-1, with D unresolved. The V gene's germline CDR1 is SEHNR and CDR2 FQNEAQ (reference sequence). This CDR3 contains 11 residues. Trimming pared 2 bases from V and 6 bases from J, leaving 4 bases between. This CDR3 is CASSLFAEAFF. CDR3 DNA sequence: TGTGCCAGCAGCTTATTCGCTGAAGCTTTCTTT. The variable domain in full, completed from reference TRBV7-9 and TRBJ1-1, reads DTGVSQNPRHKITKRGQNVTFRCDPISEHNRLYWYRQTLGQGPEFLTYFQNEAQLEKSRLLSDRFSAERPKGSFSTLEIQRTEQGDSAMYLCASSLFAEAFFGQGTRLTVV.

V and J are TRBV11-1 and TRBJ2-7, with TRBD1 matching over 9 bases. The trim removed 0 bases at V and 1 base at J, leaving 13 bases unmatched. This CDR3 comprises 19 residues. Germline V lookup: CDR1 SGHAT, CDR2 FQDESV (reference sequence). CDR3 DNA sequence: TGTGCCAGCAGCTTAGCAATGACTATAGGGACAGGGCTTTCCTACGAGCAGTACTTC. It encodes CASSLAMTIGTGLSYEQYF.

V is TRBV5-8 and J is TRBJ2-7; 13 bases align to TRBD2. This CDR3 has 15 amino acids. Germline V gene lookup returns CDR1 SGHTS and CDR2 YDEGEE. V shed 0 bases and J 3 bases; nucleotides not matched to a gene: 0. The CDR3 DNA is TGTGCCAGCAGCTTGGGACTAGCGGGGGGCTACGAGCAGTACTTC. This codes for CASSLGLAGGYEQYF.

This clone turned up a few times. The V and J genes are TRBV7-9 and TRBJ1-1; D gene ambiguous. Germline CDR1 and CDR2: SEHNR and FQNEAQ (reference sequence). The CDR3 is 13 residues long. V was shortened by 5 bases and J by 0 bases, with 7 bases between the two germline ends. The DNA of the CDR3 is TGTGCCAGCAGCGAACAGCTGAACACTGAAGCTTTCTTT. Its protein product is CASSEQLNTEAFF.